This TCR beta chain was documented in a study of cytotoxic CD8 clonotypes in ibrutinib-treated CLL. Overall study context: Partial responses totalled roughly 25 and complete responses 2; after median roughly 71 months, roughly 14 remained remitted and approximately twelve progressed. The study, taken as a whole, reports: Public clonotypes proved infrequent, and on treatment they shrank or remained steady. While tracking circulating CD8+ T-cell counts, baseline clonality exceeded that of age-matched healthy donors.

Notes on this clone: Its target is not known.

The protocol was immunoSEQ multiplex PCR, while the TCRdb copy is restricted to in-frame clones and leaves out a portion. The data hold approximately 330,000 clones, with just under 80% observed a single time. V gave up 0 bases and J gave up 8 bases, with 14 bases separating them. CDR1 is SGHDT and CDR2 is YYEEEE in the germline V gene. The CDR3 extends over 14 amino acids. The source was PBMCs, collected before ibrutinib treatment. This clonotype was obtained from a human donor with chronic lymphocytic leukemia. The genes are TRBV5-6 and TRBJ1-2, with D unresolved. In DNA, the CDR3 is TGTGCCAGCAGCTTGGTGGGCACAATCGAGGGCTACACCTTC. As protein: CASSLVGTIEGYTF.